Detailed here is one TCR beta chain. The data were produced by immunoSEQ multiplex PCR, yet TCRdb's version contains in-frame clones alone and is incomplete. The repertoire includes 700,000 or so clones, approximately 85% of them detected once, and around 0.0094% sits in the top ten. This entry belongs to a study of shared T cell receptors in the human thymus. With 1 base clipped from V and 8 bases from J, the junction kept 6 bases outside the gene matches. In germline, CDR1 is SNHLY, CDR2 FYNNEI. This CDR3 has 15 residues. The sample also formed part of further work on human thymus T cells. This second study says: During corrective heart surgery, resections were taken, and the thymus tissue came from them. Within thymic and blood repertoires, V and J gene usage appeared to be biased. Related research has reported that thymic repertoires overlap highly among unrelated individuals.

The chain is built from TRBV2 and TRBJ1-2; the match to TRBD1 covers 11 bases. Material: thymocytes. The clonotype was recovered from a girl less than two years old with a congenital heart defect. CDR3: CASSEGGQGVRGYTF. The CDR3 DNA follows: TGTGCCAGCAGTGAAGGGGGACAGGGGGTACGGGGCTACACCTTC.